The clone carrying this T cell receptor beta chain came up many times. Its specificity is unknown. The data were obtained in a study of Graves' ophthalmopathy and Graves' hyperthyroidism. Study information: Peripheral blood was gathered at the point of initial diagnosis, before any treatment started.

Amplifying from RNA transcripts, the study obtained TCR beta CDR3 regions. An opening RT-PCR round employed HTBI primers and preceded a second-round multiplex PCR. TCRdb re-called the multiplex PCR reads through MiXCR, storing one row per CDR3 protein. The sample contains 400,000 to 450,000 distinct CDR3 sequences, roughly 21% of which appear only once. Findings and limits, study-wide: Blood samples also showed most expanded thyroid clonotypes exceeding 0.001 frequency.

Material for sequencing was peripheral blood. The TCR comes from a woman younger than 30 with stable Graves' hyperthyroidism.

CDR3 coding DNA: TGTGCCATCAGTGAGGGGGGGGCCGAGCAGTACTTC. It is translated as CAISEGGAEQYF. The rearrangement joins TRBV10-3 to TRBJ2-7; D may be TRBD2 (7 bases). The length of the CDR3 is 12 residues. V was cut by 2 bases and J by 6 bases, with 8 bases left in between. Germline V gives CDR1 ENHRY, CDR2 SYGVKD.